Following are 4 T cell receptor beta chains from one sample sequenced in a study of cytomegalovirus exposure and HLA in healthy donors. The PCR used 60 Vbeta and 13 Jbeta primers. Profiling relied on immunoSEQ multiplex PCR, and the TCRdb table lists in-frame clones only, not all of them. The sample contains some 140,000 clones, around 79% of which appear only once. Input material: PBMCs. The origin of the receptors is a man in his late teens or twenties in good health and CMV-seronegative.

The chain is built from TRBV7-8 and TRBJ1-2; TRBD1 matches at 10 bases. CDR1 is SGHVS and CDR2 is FQNEAQ in the germline V gene. The CDR3 is made up of 18 amino acids. With V trimmed by 5 bases and J by 3 bases, 15 bases remained unmatched. This CDR3 is CASSALTGGAGLDYGYTF. The CDR3 DNA reads TGTGCCAGCAGCGCGTTGACAGGGGGCGCGGGGCTAGACTATGGCTACACCTTC.

V usage is TRBV11-2 and J usage is TRBJ1-5, with unresolved D. This CDR3 region has 13 residues. Germline CDR1 SGHAT, CDR2 FQNNGV. With 0 bases removed from V and 5 bases from J, the gap between germline ends came to 5 bases. The CDR3 spells CASSLDPDQPQHF. The CDR3 coding sequence is TGTGCCAGCAGCTTAGATCCGGATCAGCCCCAGCATTTT. Full variable domain (outside the CDR3, taken from reference TRBV11-2 and TRBJ1-5): EAGVAQSPRYKIIEKRQSVAFWCNPISGHATLYWYQQILGQGPKLLIQFQNNGVVDDSQLPKDRFSAERLKGVDSTLKIQPAKLEDSAVYLCASSLDPDQPQHFGDGTRLSIL.

The V call is TRBV15, the J call TRBJ2-3, with TRBD1 identical over 10 bases. The CDR3 is 14 amino acids. Germline V gives CDR1 LNHNV, CDR2 YYDKDF (reference sequence). The V segment lost 3 bases and the J segment 6 bases; nucleotides outside the gene matches: 3. The CDR3 here is CATSRTGGSDTQYF. For the CDR3, the DNA is TGTGCCACCAGCAGGACAGGGGGCAGCGATACGCAGTATTTT.

The chain carries TRBV4-3 and TRBJ1-4, with TRBD1 matching 7 bases. The CDR3 has 15 amino acids. V was clipped by 0 bases and J by 4 bases; unmatched bases: 2. Germline V gene lookup returns CDR1 LGHNA and CDR2 YSLEER. The CDR3 region has the DNA TGCGCCAGCAGCCAAGAGACAGGGTATAATGAAAAACTGTTTTTT. It specifies CASSQETGYNEKLFF.